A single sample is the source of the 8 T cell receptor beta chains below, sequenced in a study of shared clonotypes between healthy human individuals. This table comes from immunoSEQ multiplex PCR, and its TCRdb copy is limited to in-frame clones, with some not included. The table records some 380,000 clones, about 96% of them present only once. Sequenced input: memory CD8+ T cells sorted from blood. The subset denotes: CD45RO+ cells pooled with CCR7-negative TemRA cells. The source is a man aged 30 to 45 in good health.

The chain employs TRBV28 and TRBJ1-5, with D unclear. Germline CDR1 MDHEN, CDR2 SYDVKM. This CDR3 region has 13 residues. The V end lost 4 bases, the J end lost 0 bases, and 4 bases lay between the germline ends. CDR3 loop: CASSWGSNQPQHF. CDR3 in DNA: TGTGCCAGCAGTTGGGGTAGCAATCAGCCCCAGCATTTT.

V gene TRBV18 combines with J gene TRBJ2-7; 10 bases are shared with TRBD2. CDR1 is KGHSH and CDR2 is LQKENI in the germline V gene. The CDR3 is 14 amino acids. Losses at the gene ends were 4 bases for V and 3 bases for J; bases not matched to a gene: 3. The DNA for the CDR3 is TGTGCCAGCTCACAGCTAGCGGGAGTCTACGAGCAGTACTTC. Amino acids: CASSQLAGVYEQYF.

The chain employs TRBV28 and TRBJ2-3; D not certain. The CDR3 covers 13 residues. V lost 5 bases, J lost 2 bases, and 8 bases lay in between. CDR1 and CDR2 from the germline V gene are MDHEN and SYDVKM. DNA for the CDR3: TGTGCCAGCAGTACATATAACACAGATACGCAGTATTTT. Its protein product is CASSTYNTDTQYF.

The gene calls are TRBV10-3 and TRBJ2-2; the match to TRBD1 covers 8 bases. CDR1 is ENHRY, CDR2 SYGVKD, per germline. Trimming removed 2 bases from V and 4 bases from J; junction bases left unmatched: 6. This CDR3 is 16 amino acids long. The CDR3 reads CAISERTTGATGELFF. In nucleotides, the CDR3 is TGTGCCATCAGTGAGCGGACGACAGGGGCCACCGGGGAGCTGTTTTTT.

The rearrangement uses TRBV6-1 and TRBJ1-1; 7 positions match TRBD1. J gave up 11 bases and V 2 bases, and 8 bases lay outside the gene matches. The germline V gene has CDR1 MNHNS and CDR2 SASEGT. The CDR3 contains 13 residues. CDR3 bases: TGTGCCAGCAGTGAAAGTCACAGGGGTAGGGCTTTCTTT. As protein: CASSESHRGRAFF.

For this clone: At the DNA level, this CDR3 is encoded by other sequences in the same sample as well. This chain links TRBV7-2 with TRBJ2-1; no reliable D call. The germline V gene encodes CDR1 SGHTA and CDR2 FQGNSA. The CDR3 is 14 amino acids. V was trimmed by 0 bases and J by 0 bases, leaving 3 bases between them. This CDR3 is CASSLASSYNEQFF. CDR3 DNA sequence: TGTGCCAGCAGCTTAGCGAGCTCCTACAATGAGCAGTTCTTC.

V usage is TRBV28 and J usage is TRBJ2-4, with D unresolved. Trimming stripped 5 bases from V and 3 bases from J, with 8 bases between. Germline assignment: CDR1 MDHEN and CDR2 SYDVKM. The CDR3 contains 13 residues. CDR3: CASSEWDKNIQYF. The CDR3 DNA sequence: TGTGCCAGCAGTGAGTGGGACAAAAACATTCAGTACTTC.

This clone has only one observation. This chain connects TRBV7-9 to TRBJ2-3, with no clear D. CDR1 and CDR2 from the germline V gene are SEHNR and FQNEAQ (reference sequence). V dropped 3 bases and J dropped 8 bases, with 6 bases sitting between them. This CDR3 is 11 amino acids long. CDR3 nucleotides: TGTGCCAGCAGCTTGCTCGCTACGCAGTATTTT. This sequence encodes CASSLLATQYF.